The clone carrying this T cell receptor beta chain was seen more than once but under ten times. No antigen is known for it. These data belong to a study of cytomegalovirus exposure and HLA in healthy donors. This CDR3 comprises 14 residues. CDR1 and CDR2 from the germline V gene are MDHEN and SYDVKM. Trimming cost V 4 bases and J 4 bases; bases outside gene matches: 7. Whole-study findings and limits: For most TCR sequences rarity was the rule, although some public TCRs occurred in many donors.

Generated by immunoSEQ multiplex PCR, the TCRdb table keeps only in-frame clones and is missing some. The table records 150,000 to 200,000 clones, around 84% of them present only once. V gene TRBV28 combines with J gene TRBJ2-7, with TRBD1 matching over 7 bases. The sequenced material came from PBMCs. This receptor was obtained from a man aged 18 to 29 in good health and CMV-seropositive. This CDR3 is CASSSAGTAYEQYF. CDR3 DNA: TGTGCCAGCAGTTCCGCCGGGACAGCTTACGAGCAGTACTTC.